The rows below give T cell receptor beta chains drawn from one sample of a study of cytomegalovirus exposure and HLA in healthy donors. The data were produced by immunoSEQ multiplex PCR, yet TCRdb's version contains in-frame clones alone and is incomplete. The table has 150,000 to 200,000 clones, 60% to 80% seen once; the top ten hold roughly 4.5%. What was sequenced was PBMCs. Receptor source: a man between 18 and 35 years old in good health and CMV-seropositive. Each CDR3 is given with its conserved first and last residue. Part of the rows lack a size; the others show once, few, many or a class for expanded clones.

length: 13
size: NA
J: TRBJ2-1
V: TRBV11-3
CDR3: CASRLAGAGEQFF

length: 15
size: NA
J: TRBJ2-5
V: TRBV13
CDR3: CASSTEQGAGETQYF

length: 12
size: NA
J: TRBJ1-1
V: TRBV21-1
CDR3: CERGRLNTEAFF

length: 18
size: NA
J: TRBJ2-1
V: TRBV5-6
CDR3: CASSSGTGGNYRFREQFF

length: 15
size: few
J: TRBJ2-3
V: TRBV6-1
CDR3: CASSEAGTSTDTQYF

length: 15
size: once
J: TRBJ2-1
V: TRBV7-7
CDR3: CASSLALAGEVEQFF

length: 15
size: few
J: TRBJ2-3
V: TRBV28
CDR3: CASSTSGGYTDTQYF

length: 16
size: NA
J: TRBJ2-5
V: TRBV5-4
CDR3: CASSFSGRGAQETQYF

length: 17
size: once
J: TRBJ2-3
V: TRBV7-9
CDR3: CASSAGVGEFSPDTQYF

length: 13
size: NA
J: TRBJ1-4
V: TRBV5-1
CDR3: CASSFEGYEKLFF

length: 13
size: NA
J: TRBJ1-2
V: TRBV29-1
CDR3: CSAGRDRAYGYTF

length: 13
size: NA
J: TRBJ1-3
V: TRBV30
CDR3: CAWSRFSGNTIYF

length: 16
size: NA
J: TRBJ1-4
V: TRBV4-1
CDR3: CASSQDYGSGEEKLFF

length: 15
size: few
J: TRBJ2-5
V: TRBV19
CDR3: CASSPRGAGVETQYF

length: 12
size: NA
J: TRBJ1-2
V: TRBV5-1
CDR3: CASSAGGGGYTF

length: 14
size: NA
J: TRBJ1-1
V: TRBV5-5
CDR3: CASSLARSNTEAFF

length: 16
size: NA
J: TRBJ2-1
V: TRBV4-1
CDR3: CASSQEELGSYNEQFF

length: 15
size: few
J: TRBJ2-1
V: TRBV4-2
CDR3: CASSQAASGGNEQFF

length: 15
size: NA
J: TRBJ2-5
V: TRBV5-6
CDR3: CASSLVTGRGETQYF

length: 21
size: NA
J: TRBJ1-2
V: TRBV16
CDR3: CASSQFTSVWGQGPSNYGYTF

length: 14
size: NA
J: TRBJ1-5
V: TRBV28
CDR3: CASSLGGETQPQHF

length: 11
size: NA
J: TRBJ1-1
V: TRBV20-1
CDR3: CSASGSREAFF

length: 15
size: NA
J: TRBJ1-1
V: TRBV5-1
CDR3: CASSLRTSLNTEAFF

length: 16
size: NA
J: TRBJ1-6
V: TRBV5-4
CDR3: CASSLNPQAGDSPLHF

length: 15
size: NA
J: TRBJ2-3
V: TRBV5-1
CDR3: CASSLSSFGTDTQYF

length: 15
size: NA
J: TRBJ1-4
V: TRBV2
CDR3: CASSVGQTTNEKLFF

length: 15
size: NA
J: TRBJ1-2
V: TRBV5-6
CDR3: CASSFGTGANYGYTF

length: 13
size: NA
J: TRBJ1-1
V: TRBV6-5
CDR3: CASSSDRSGEAFF

length: 11
size: NA
J: TRBJ2-5
V: TRBV30
CDR3: CAWSGGETQYF

length: 15
size: once
J: TRBJ1-5
V: TRBV6-1
CDR3: CASAPGGASNQPQHF

length: 14
size: once
J: TRBJ1-1
V: TRBV28
CDR3: CASSSTGGSTEAFF

length: 14
size: few
J: TRBJ2-2
V: TRBV7-2
CDR3: CASSLDGKIGELFF

length: 14
size: few
J: TRBJ1-2
V: TRBV25-1
CDR3: CASRAPGELYGYTF

length: 13
size: few
J: TRBJ1-3
V: TRBV5-1
CDR3: CASSLGQGNTIYF

length: 16
size: NA
J: TRBJ2-1
V: TRBV4-1
CDR3: CASSQEDRDSFNEQFF

length: 15
size: NA
J: TRBJ2-3
V: TRBV7-9
CDR3: CASSWGRASTDTQYF

length: 18
size: few
J: TRBJ2-6
V: TRBV4-1
CDR3: CASSQDRDRTLGANVLTF

length: 15
size: NA
J: TRBJ1-4
V: TRBV5-1
CDR3: CASSRITGPNEKLFF

length: 17
size: NA
J: TRBJ1-4
V: TRBV27
CDR3: CASSLWGSYLTNEKLFF

length: 17
size: NA
J: TRBJ2-6
V: TRBV5-8
CDR3: CASSFGTGGAGANVLTF

length: 14
size: NA
J: TRBJ1-2
V: TRBV5-3
CDR3: CARSLPGQGHGYTF

length: 15
size: once
J: TRBJ2-1
V: TRBV6-1
CDR3: CASTLGTRKYNEQFF

length: 14
size: NA
J: TRBJ1-2
V: TRBV28
CDR3: CASASDRSYYGYTF

length: 16
size: few
J: TRBJ2-5
V: TRBV28
CDR3: CASSSETGTGEETQYF

length: 14
size: few
J: TRBJ1-2
V: TRBV28
CDR3: CASSLSGQGGGYTF

length: 16
size: NA
J: TRBJ2-2
V: TRBV27
CDR3: CASQGGGAINTGELFF

length: 15
size: NA
J: TRBJ2-1
V: TRBV9
CDR3: CASSVEGEVRNEQFF

length: 14
size: NA
J: TRBJ1-4
V: TRBV5-6
CDR3: CASSFSRGREKLFF

length: 14
size: few
J: TRBJ2-5
V: TRBV30
CDR3: CAWDWGRGGETQYF

length: 16
size: NA
J: TRBJ2-1
V: TRBV7-3
CDR3: CASSLEGTGGFNEQFF

length: 13
size: NA
J: TRBJ1-6
V: TRBV2
CDR3: CASSAGRNSPLHF

length: 14
size: NA
J: TRBJ1-1
V: TRBV10-2
CDR3: CASRPVSGVPEAFF

length: 17
size: NA
J: TRBJ2-2
V: TRBV7-6
CDR3: CASSFPRDRGNTGELFF